This TCR beta chain was recorded in a study of Ad26.COV2.S vaccination and SARS-CoV-2 variants. Study summary: A participant enrolled in the COV1001 Ad26.COV2.S trial arm provided the sample. Points from the study as a whole: A substantial breadth of spike-specific CD8+ and CD4+ T cell responses after vaccination has been reported.

Comment on this clone: Antigen unknown.

Treatment described: roughly 20 received Ad26.COV2.S at low or high dose, single or two shots; about 5 received placebo; per-sample allocation not given. Each sample was drawn 63 days after the first injection (of vaccine or placebo). What was given as vaccine was an Ad26 vector encoding Wuhan-strain SARS-CoV-2 spike. V gave up 1 base and J gave up 0 bases, with 10 bases separating them. This CDR3 comprises 16 residues. The V gene's germline CDR1 is SGHTA and CDR2 FQGNSA. Assay used: immunoSEQ multiplex PCR; TCRdb lists only in-frame clones, some missing. The sample consists of 300,000 to 350,000 clones, roughly nine tenths of them appearing once.

The chain couples TRBV7-2 to TRBJ1-3; no reliable D call. Sequencing used peripheral blood, obtained in a trial of Ad26.COV2.S vaccine versus placebo. The origin of this receptor is a person between 18 and 65 years old who received the Ad26.COV2.S COVID-19 vaccine or a placebo. CDR3 residues: CASSLETGLSGNTIYF. The CDR3 nucleotides read TGTGCCAGCAGCTTAGAAACCGGACTCTCTGGAAACACCATATATTTT.